This T cell receptor beta chain is from a study of T cell clonotyping in hematopoietic cell transplantation. Generated by immunoSEQ multiplex PCR, the TCRdb table keeps only in-frame clones and is missing some. The table lists some 8,800 clones, approximately 88% of them singletons. A remark on this clone: The target antigen is unknown.

Overall study results and limits: Few recipient clonotypes overlapped donors; over 97% were de novo at given depth. Higher Inverse Simpson Index values in graft donor and pretransplant recipient predicted broader posttransplant TCR diversity.

Germline V gene sequence: CDR1 MNHNS, CDR2 SASEGT. The ends were cut back, 2 bases at V and 2 bases at J, with 7 bases in the middle. There are 14 residues in the CDR3. The TCR comes from a male patient aged 60 to 75 who had an allogeneic stem cell transplant from a related donor, so the T cells may come from the graft donor. Some clones in this sample may be carry-over from other donors' samples. V is TRBV6-1 and J is TRBJ2-4; no clear D. The input for sequencing was peripheral blood mononuclear cells, taken at the time of graft-versus-host disease after allogeneic stem cell transplant. The CDR3: CASSELGTKNIQYF. CDR3 DNA sequence: TGTGCCAGCAGTGAACTGGGAACCAAAAACATTCAGTACTTC.